This T cell receptor beta chain was retrieved from a study of cytomegalovirus exposure and HLA in healthy donors. The CDR3 consists of 15 residues. V lost 5 bases and J 2 bases, leaving 13 bases between the germline ends. The V gene's germline CDR1 is SGHRS and CDR2 YFSETQ. PCR primers comprised 60 Vbeta and 13 Jbeta primers. Profiling relied on immunoSEQ multiplex PCR, and the TCRdb table lists in-frame clones only, not all of them. The sample consists of approximately 150,000 clones, approximately 71% of them appearing once. The chain has TRBV5-1 and TRBJ1-4; D unresolved. This TCR derives from a man aged 18-30 years in good health and CMV-seropositive. Sample: PBMCs. CDR3 in amino acids: CASSPSSQTNEKLFF. In DNA form, the CDR3 reads TGCGCCAGCAGTCCTTCAAGTCAGACTAATGAAAAACTGTTTTTT.